Each of the 26 T cell receptor beta chains below was sequenced from the same sample in a study of T cell responses to AZD1222 COVID-19 vaccine (dated by TCRdb to the early 2020s). The time point label, read with the paper, signifies: baseline before first vaccination. The receptor library was made with the immunoSEQ multiplex PCR assay. Drawn from immuneACCESS, this table holds only the in-frame rearrangements with V and J called that TCRdb kept. Clones are partly lost; checked studies trace under half to an unresolved V gene and leave the rest unexplained. Here the sample has about 35,000 clones; 86% occur a single time. Approximately 6.5% of the sample goes to the ten largest clones. Sequencing was performed on peripheral blood, taken on day 0 of AZD1222 vaccination. Receptors originate from an adult in good health.

The V and J genes are TRBV2 and TRBJ2-3; 11 bases map to TRBD2. Trimming removed 8 bases from V and 2 bases from J; junction bases left unmatched: 12. Germline CDR1 SNHLY, CDR2 FYNNEI. This CDR3 has 17 residues. DNA of the CDR3: TGTGCCAGCTCTGTCCGTAGCGGGGGGGCCGCCACAGATACGCAGTATTTT. This sequence encodes CASSVRSGGAATDTQYF.

V usage is TRBV18 and J usage is TRBJ2-2, with TRBD2 matching over 12 bases. Losses at the gene ends were 8 bases for V and 7 bases for J; bases not matched to a gene: 23. This CDR3 is built from 20 residues. Germline V gene data show CDR1 as KGHSH and CDR2 as LQKENI. CDR3 in amino acids: CASHIGLAGIYSSDYGELFF. DNA of the CDR3: TGTGCCAGCCATATCGGACTAGCGGGGATTTATTCATCGGACTACGGGGAGCTGTTTTTT. The complete variable domain, with remaining parts taken from reference TRBV18 and TRBJ2-2, reads NAGVMQNPRHLVRRRGQEARLRCSPMKGHSHVYWYRQLPEEGLKFMVYLQKENIIDESGMPKERFSAEFPKEGPSILRIQQVVRGDSAAYFCASHIGLAGIYSSDYGELFFGEGSRLTVL.

The chain combines TRBV16 with TRBJ1-2; D gene uncertain. The length of the CDR3 is 13 residues. Germline V lookup: CDR1 KGHSY, CDR2 FQNENV. The ends were cut back, 1 base at V and 2 bases at J, with 5 bases in the middle. The CDR3 sequence is CASSQFWNYGYTF. CDR3 nucleotides: TGTGCCAGCAGCCAATTTTGGAACTATGGCTACACCTTC.

V usage is TRBV3-1 (or the pseudogene TRBV3-2) and J usage is TRBJ2-1; the D gene could be TRBD1 or TRBD2 (6 bases each). Trimming cost V 0 bases and J 7 bases, with 13 bases left between them. The length of the CDR3 is 15 residues. Looked up from germline, CDR1 is LGHDT and CDR2 is YNNKEL (reference sequence). The CDR3 reads CASSQDSGAVNEQFF. CDR3 bases: TGTGCCAGCAGCCAAGATTCGGGGGCGGTAAATGAGCAGTTCTTC.

CDR3: CASSAQGRDTEAFF. Written as DNA, the CDR3 is TGTGCCAGCAGCGCCCAGGGGCGTGACACTGAAGCTTTCTTT. This chain joins TRBV9 and TRBJ1-1; perhaps TRBD1 as D (6 bases). Germline assignment: CDR1 SGDLS and CDR2 YYNGEE. Trimming shortened V by 3 bases and J by 3 bases, and 12 bases separated the two germline ends. The CDR3 sequence is 14 residues long.

The chain combines TRBV18 with TRBJ1-2; 9 nucleotides align to TRBD1. V dropped 3 bases and J dropped 4; count of bases not matched to a gene: 6. The CDR3 spans 15 residues. Germline V gives CDR1 KGHSH, CDR2 LQKENI. CDR3 bases: TGTGCCAGCTCACCGGCGGTGGACAGGGGCTATGGCTACACCTTC. It codes for CASSPAVDRGYGYTF.

The chain recombines TRBV19 with TRBJ2-5; 14 bases line up with TRBD2. With V trimmed by 4 bases and J by 5 bases, 9 bases remained unmatched. The CDR3 runs to 17 residues. The germline V gene has CDR1 LNHDA and CDR2 SQIVND (reference sequence). The CDR3 reads CASSTTTSGRAVETQYF. DNA of the CDR3: TGTGCCAGTAGTACGACGACTAGCGGGAGGGCCGTGGAGACCCAGTACTTC.

The chain combines TRBV5-6 with TRBJ1-2; D remains ambiguous. The V gene's germline CDR1 is SGHDT and CDR2 YYEEEE. The CDR3 spans 13 residues. Trimming removed 0 bases at V and 4 bases at J, with 7 bases between. The CDR3 is CASSLANSYGYTF. The DNA for the CDR3 is TGTGCCAGCAGCTTGGCAAACAGCTATGGCTACACCTTC.

The rearrangement uses TRBV28 and TRBJ2-5; perhaps D is TRBD1 or TRBD2 (6 bases each). The V end was cut by 3 bases, the J end by 2 bases, with 10 bases between. The CDR3 runs to 14 residues. Germline values: CDR1 MDHEN, CDR2 SYDVKM. CDR3 sequence (DNA): TGTGCCAGCAGTTTTGGGGGGCTGCAAGAGACCCAGTACTTC. Translating it yields CASSFGGLQETQYF.

The chain is built from TRBV9 and TRBJ2-7; 13 bases line up with TRBD2. V lost 3 bases and J lost 3; bases outside the gene matches: 9. The CDR3 sequence is 17 residues long. Germline CDR1 and CDR2: SGDLS and YYNGEE. This chain's CDR3 is CASSGGTSGIGYYEQYF. DNA of the CDR3: TGTGCCAGCAGCGGCGGGACTAGCGGGATTGGCTACTACGAGCAGTACTTC.

V is TRBV11-2 and J is TRBJ2-5; D is tentatively TRBD1 or TRBD2 (5 bases each). Germline CDR1 is SGHAT and CDR2 is FQNNGV. V was trimmed by 2 bases and J by 10 bases, leaving 11 bases between them. The CDR3 has 12 amino acids. CDR3 sequence (DNA): TGTGCCAGCAGCTTAAGAGGGACGGACCAGTACTTC. Translating it yields CASSLRGTDQYF.

The gene calls are TRBV7-8 and TRBJ1-4; the match to TRBD1 covers 7 bases. Germline CDR1 reads SGHVS; CDR2 reads FQNEAQ. Unmatched junction bases numbered 2, after V lost 5 bases and J lost 8 bases. The CDR3 extends over 12 amino acids. DNA of the CDR3: TGTGCCAGCAGCCGGGACAGCGAAAAACTGTTTTTT. This codes for CASSRDSEKLFF.

The chain joins TRBV5-4 to TRBJ1-4; 9 bases line up with TRBD1. Germline V gives CDR1 SGHNT, CDR2 YYREEE (reference sequence). The CDR3 consists of 16 residues. V dropped 1 base and J dropped 8; count of bases not matched to a gene: 9. The CDR3 loop is CASSLHPGTGREKLFF. The CDR3 bases are TGTGCCAGCAGCTTGCACCCCGGGACAGGGAGGGAAAAACTGTTTTTT.

The chain recombines TRBV6-5 with TRBJ1-2, with TRBD1 identical over 9 bases. From germline, CDR1 is MNHEY and CDR2 SVGAGI. This CDR3 has 14 amino acids. V was pared by 6 bases and J by 7 bases, with 9 bases of the junction left unmatched. The CDR3 nucleotides are TGTGCCAGCAGCCTGGGGGACAGGGCGTCTGGCTACACCTTC. It codes for CASSLGDRASGYTF.

The chain links TRBV28 to TRBJ1-3, with D possibly matching TRBD1 (5 bases). This CDR3 contains 16 residues. The germline gives CDR1 MDHEN, CDR2 SYDVKM. V was clipped by 6 bases and J by 0 bases, with 15 bases between them. CDR3 protein: CASRAPGHHSGNTIYF. DNA of the CDR3: TGTGCCAGCAGGGCCCCGGGGCATCACTCTGGAAACACCATATATTTT.

The chain recombines TRBV5-1 with TRBJ1-4; D uncertain. CDR1 SGHRS and CDR2 YFSETQ come from the germline V gene. The CDR3 runs to 14 residues. The V end was cut by 2 bases, the J end by 4 bases, with 9 bases between. CDR3 region: CASSFASGNEKLFF. In nucleotides, the CDR3 is TGCGCCAGCAGCTTTGCGTCGGGTAATGAAAAACTGTTTTTT.

This chain joins TRBV3-1 (or the pseudogene TRBV3-2) and TRBJ2-7, with 10 bases fitting TRBD2. V lost 0 bases, J lost 6 bases, and 5 bases stayed unmatched. This CDR3 has 15 residues. CDR1 is LGHDT and CDR2 is YNNKEL in the germline V gene (reference sequence). The CDR3 coding sequence is TGTGCCAGCAGCCAAGATGGGACTAGCGCGGTCGAGCAGTACTTC. Protein sequence: CASSQDGTSAVEQYF.

This sequence joins TRBV18 and TRBJ2-5, with D possibly TRBD1 on 5 matching bases. V lost 3 bases, J lost 5 bases, and 7 bases lay in between. CDR1 and CDR2 (germline): KGHSH, LQKENI. The CDR3 has 12 residues. This chain's CDR3 is CASSPPGETQYF. CDR3 bases: TGTGCCAGCTCACCCCCAGGGGAGACCCAGTACTTC.

V gene TRBV10-3 combines with J gene TRBJ1-1; D remains unclear. The CDR3 is 16 residues long. Looked up from germline, CDR1 is ENHRY and CDR2 is SYGVKD. The V end lost 4 bases, the J end lost 1 base, and 16 bases lay between the germline ends. The CDR3 nucleotides read TGTGCCATCAGTGGACCCCGGACGGCGGGGAACACTGAAGCTTTCTTT. This sequence encodes CAISGPRTAGNTEAFF.

The CDR3 DNA reads TGTGCCAGCAGTGCTTGGACCAAATATAATTCACCCCTCCACTTT. The encoded protein is CASSAWTKYNSPLHF. This chain joins TRBV27 and TRBJ1-6; D not certain. The CDR3 is made up of 15 amino acids. V was trimmed by 5 bases and J by 4 bases, leaving 12 bases between them. Germline-derived CDR1 and CDR2 are MNHEY and SMNVEV (reference sequence).

This clone was found once. The chain combines TRBV29-1 with TRBJ2-1; TRBD2 aligns across 14 bases. The CDR3 has 17 residues. Germline V gene data show CDR1 as SQVTM and CDR2 as ANQGSEA. Trimming removed 3 bases from V and 4 bases from J; junction bases left unmatched: 8. The CDR3 loop reads CSVEGLAGVQAYNEQFF. The CDR3 coding sequence is TGCAGCGTTGAGGGACTAGCGGGGGTTCAAGCTTACAATGAGCAGTTCTTC.

The V call is TRBV28, the J call TRBJ1-6, with 9 nucleotides matching TRBD1. The CDR3 contains 16 residues. In germline, CDR1 is MDHEN, CDR2 SYDVKM. Trimming at V came to 6 bases and at J to 7 bases, leaving 10 bases not matched to a gene. CDR3 in amino acids: CASSFTSGTGNSPLHF. For the CDR3, the DNA is TGTGCCAGCAGCTTTACCTCCGGGACAGGGAATTCACCCCTCCACTTT.

CDR3 DNA: TGTGCCAGCAGCTCCGTCGGCGGCTACAAAAACATTCAGTACTTC. This sequence encodes CASSSVGGYKNIQYF. The chain has TRBV11-2 and TRBJ2-4; D is ambiguous. There are 15 residues in the CDR3. Germline CDR1 is SGHAT and CDR2 is FQNNGV. The V and J ends lost 4 bases and 3 bases respectively, with 13 bases between them.

The V gene is TRBV6-1, the J gene TRBJ2-7; tentatively, D is TRBD1 or TRBD2 (5 bases each). The CDR3 has 14 residues. The germline V gene has CDR1 MNHNS and CDR2 SASEGT. V was trimmed by 2 bases and J by 5 bases, leaving 13 bases between them. The CDR3 nucleotides read TGTGCCAGCAGTGAAACGGGACGGAGTCACGAGCAGTACTTC. Translation gives CASSETGRSHEQYF.

This rearrangement joins TRBV5-1 to TRBJ2-3; the match to TRBD2 covers 7 bases. Per germline, CDR1 SGHRS and CDR2 YFSETQ. With 0 bases clipped from V and 0 bases from J, the junction kept 4 bases outside the gene matches. The CDR3 is 16 amino acids. CDR3 DNA sequence: TGCGCCAGCAGCTTGGCTTCGCGGGAGAGCACAGATACGCAGTATTTT. This encodes CASSLASRESTDTQYF.

V usage is TRBV27 and J usage is TRBJ1-6, with D unresolved. Trimming stripped 4 bases from V and 7 bases from J, with 8 bases between. Germline CDR1 and CDR2: MNHEY and SMNVEV (reference sequence). CDR3 size: 13 residues. In DNA, the CDR3 is TGTGCCAGCAGTTCCCCCCCGAATTCACCCCTCCACTTT. This translates into CASSSPPNSPLHF.